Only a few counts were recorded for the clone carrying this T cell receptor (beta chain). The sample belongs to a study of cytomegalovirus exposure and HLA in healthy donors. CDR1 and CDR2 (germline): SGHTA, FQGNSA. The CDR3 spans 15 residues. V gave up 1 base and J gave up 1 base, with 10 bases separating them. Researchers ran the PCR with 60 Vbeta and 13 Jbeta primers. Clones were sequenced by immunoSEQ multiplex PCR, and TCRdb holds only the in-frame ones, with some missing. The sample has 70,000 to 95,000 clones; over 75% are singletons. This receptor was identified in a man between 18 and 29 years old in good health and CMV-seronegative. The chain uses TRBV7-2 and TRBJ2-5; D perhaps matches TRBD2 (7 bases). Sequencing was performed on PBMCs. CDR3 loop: CASSLGGGPQETQYF. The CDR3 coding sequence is TGTGCCAGCAGCTTAGGGGGGGGCCCCCAAGAGACCCAGTACTTC.